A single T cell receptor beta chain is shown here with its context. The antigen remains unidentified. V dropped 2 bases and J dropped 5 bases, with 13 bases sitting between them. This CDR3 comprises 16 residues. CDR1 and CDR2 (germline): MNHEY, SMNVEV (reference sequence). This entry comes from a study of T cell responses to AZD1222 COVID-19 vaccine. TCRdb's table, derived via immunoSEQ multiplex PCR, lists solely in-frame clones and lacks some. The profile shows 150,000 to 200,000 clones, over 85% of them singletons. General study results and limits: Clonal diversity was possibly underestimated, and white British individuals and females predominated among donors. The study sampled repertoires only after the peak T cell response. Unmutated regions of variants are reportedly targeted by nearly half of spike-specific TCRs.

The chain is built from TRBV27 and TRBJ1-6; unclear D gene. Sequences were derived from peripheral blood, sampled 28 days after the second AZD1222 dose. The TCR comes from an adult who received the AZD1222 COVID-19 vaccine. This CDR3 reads CASSLALPGDNSPLHF. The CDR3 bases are TGTGCCAGCAGTTTAGCCTTGCCGGGCGATAATTCACCCCTCCACTTT.